This paragraph covers one TCR beta chain sequence. Its antigen remains unknown. This specimen belongs to a study of monozygotic twins with inflammatory bowel disease. Overall study findings and caveats: Repertoire similarity did not separate concordant from discordant twins, possibly from limited power.

Donors gave 2.5 ml of blood apiece. cDNA for TCRalpha and TCRbeta was amplified by nested PCRs of roughly 15 then 9 cycles. TCRdb reprocessed the 5' RACE reads and stores each CDR3 protein as one record, lacking DNA. Seen in this sample are approximately 200,000 distinct CDR3 sequences; the ten most common clones hold under 8.5%. This CDR3 spans 18 amino acids. The origin of this receptor is a human donor with ulcerative colitis or Crohn's disease, or a healthy co-twin of an affected twin (not recorded which). The specimen sequenced was blood. This chain uses TRBV12-3 or TRBV12-4 with TRBJ2-2; TCRdb indicates TRBD2, and absent DNA this call remains unverified. CDR3 protein: CASSLGTSGGTNTEELFF.